These 7 T cell receptor beta chains were sequenced from one sample in a study of blood T cell repertoires in COVID-19. Sequenced by immunoSEQ multiplex PCR; TCRdb stores in-frame clones only, minus some. The sample lists about 89,000 clones; 65% to 85% were seen once. Sample: peripheral blood. All receptors derive from a man in his 70s with COVID-19, enrolled during active disease.

To note about this clone: At the DNA level, this CDR3 is encoded by other sequences in the same sample as well. The genes are TRBV5-6 and TRBJ2-7; 9 bases fit TRBD1. The trim removed 2 bases at V and 3 bases at J, leaving 3 bases unmatched. Germline V lookup: CDR1 SGHDT, CDR2 YYEEEE. The CDR3 covers 14 residues. As DNA, the CDR3 is TGTGCCAGCAGCTTTGGACAGGGGCGCTACGAGCAGTACTTC. Protein sequence: CASSFGQGRYEQYF.

This rearrangement joins TRBV5-1 to TRBJ2-5; 8 positions match TRBD1. Germline lookup yields CDR1 SGHRS and CDR2 YFSETQ. The CDR3 covers 15 residues. V was clipped by 4 bases and J by 5 bases; unmatched bases: 10. The DNA for the CDR3 is TGCGCCAGCAGCACCGGGACAGGCGCTTGGGAGACCCAGTACTTC. It specifies CASSTGTGAWETQYF.

The J gene is TRBJ2-7, the V gene TRBV4-3; D gene uncertain. Deletions cut 0 bases from V and 0 bases from J, with 6 bases between. The CDR3 contains 14 residues. Germline V lookup: CDR1 LGHNA, CDR2 YSLEER. CDR3 amino acids: CASSQDWSSYEQYF. Here the CDR3 DNA reads TGCGCCAGCAGCCAAGATTGGAGCTCCTACGAGCAGTACTTC.

This chain uses TRBV7-9 with TRBJ2-1; possible D gene TRBD2, 5 bases. V was shortened by 5 bases and J by 5 bases, with 19 bases between the two germline ends. CDR1 and CDR2 from the germline V gene are SEHNR and FQNEAQ (reference sequence). The CDR3 extends over 16 amino acids. The CDR3 sequence: CASSPPVSSPNNEQFF. CDR3 DNA sequence: TGTGCCAGCAGCCCCCCCGTATCTAGCCCAAACAATGAGCAGTTCTTC.

The chain carries TRBV18 and TRBJ2-3; TRBD2 matches at 10 bases. The CDR3 totals 16 residues. CDR1 is KGHSH, CDR2 LQKENI, per germline. The ends lost 3 bases at V and 1 base at J; junction bases unmatched: 4. The CDR3 coding sequence is TGTGCCAGCTCACCCCTCAGCGGGGGGGGCACAGATACGCAGTATTTT. Protein sequence: CASSPLSGGGTDTQYF.

This clone was seen many times. The CDR3 reads CASSIDTLDTAAYGYTF. CDR3 coding DNA: TGTGCCAGTAGTATAGATACTCTAGATACTGCCGCCTATGGCTACACCTTC. The chain joins TRBV19 to TRBJ1-2; D gene unclear. Germline CDR1 is LNHDA and CDR2 is SQIVND (reference sequence). Trimming removed 0 bases at V and 4 bases at J, with 18 bases between. The CDR3 runs to 17 residues.

This clone was counted between two and nine times. This CDR3 is CASSETGTAYYEQYF. In DNA, the CDR3 is TGTGCCAGCAGCGAAACCGGGACAGCATACTACGAGCAGTACTTC. This chain connects TRBV7-2 to TRBJ2-7, with 7 bases that match TRBD1. CDR3 length equals 15 residues. V lost 5 bases to trimming and J lost 3 bases; unmatched junction nucleotides: 10. The germline V gene has CDR1 SGHTA and CDR2 FQGNSA.